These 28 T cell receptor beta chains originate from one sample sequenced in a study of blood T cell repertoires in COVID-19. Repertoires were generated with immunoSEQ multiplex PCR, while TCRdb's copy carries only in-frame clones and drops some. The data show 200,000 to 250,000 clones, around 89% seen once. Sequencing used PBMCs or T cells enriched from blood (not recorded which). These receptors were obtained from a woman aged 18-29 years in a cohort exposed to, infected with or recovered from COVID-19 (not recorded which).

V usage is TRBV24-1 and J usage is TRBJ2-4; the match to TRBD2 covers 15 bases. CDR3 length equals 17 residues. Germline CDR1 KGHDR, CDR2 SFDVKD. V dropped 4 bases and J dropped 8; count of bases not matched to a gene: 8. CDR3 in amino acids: CATSDPGLAGGQDIQYF. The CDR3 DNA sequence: TGTGCCACCAGTGACCCCGGACTAGCGGGGGGGCAGGACATTCAGTACTTC.

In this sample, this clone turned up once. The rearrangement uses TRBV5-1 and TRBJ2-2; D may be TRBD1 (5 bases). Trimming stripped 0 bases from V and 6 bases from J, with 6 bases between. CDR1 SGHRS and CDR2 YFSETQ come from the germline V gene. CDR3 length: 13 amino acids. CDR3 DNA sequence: TGCGCCAGCAGCTTGGAAGGGGCCGGGGAGCTGTTTTTT. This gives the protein CASSLEGAGELFF. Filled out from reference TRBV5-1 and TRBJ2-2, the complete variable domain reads KAGVTQTPRYLIKTRGQQVTLSCSPISGHRSVSWYQQTPGQGLQFLFEYFSETQRNKGNFPGRFSGRQFSNSRSEMNVSTLELGDSALYLCASSLEGAGELFFGEGSRLTVL.

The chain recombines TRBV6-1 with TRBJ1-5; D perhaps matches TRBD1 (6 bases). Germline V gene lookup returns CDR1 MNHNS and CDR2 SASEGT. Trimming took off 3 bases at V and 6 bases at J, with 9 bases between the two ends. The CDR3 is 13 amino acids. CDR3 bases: TGTGCCAGCAGTGAGCTAGGGGGTCAGCCCCAGCATTTT. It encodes CASSELGGQPQHF.

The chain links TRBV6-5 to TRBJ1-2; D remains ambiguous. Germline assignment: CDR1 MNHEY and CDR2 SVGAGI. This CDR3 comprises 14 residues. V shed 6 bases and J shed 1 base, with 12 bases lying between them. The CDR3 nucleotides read TGTGCCAGCAGGGCCCCGGGAGTTAACTATGGCTACACCTTC. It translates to CASRAPGVNYGYTF.

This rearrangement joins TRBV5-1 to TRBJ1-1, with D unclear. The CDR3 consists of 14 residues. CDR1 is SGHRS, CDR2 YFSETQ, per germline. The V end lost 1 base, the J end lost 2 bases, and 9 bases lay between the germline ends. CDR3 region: CASSLPPGNTEAFF. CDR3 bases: TGCGCCAGCAGCTTGCCCCCAGGTAACACTGAAGCTTTCTTT.

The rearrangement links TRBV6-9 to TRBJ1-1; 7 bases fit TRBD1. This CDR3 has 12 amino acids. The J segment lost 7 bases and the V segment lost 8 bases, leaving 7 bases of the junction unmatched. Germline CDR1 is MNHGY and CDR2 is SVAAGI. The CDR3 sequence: CASGDREVEAFF. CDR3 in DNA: TGTGCCAGCGGAGACAGGGAGGTTGAAGCTTTCTTT.

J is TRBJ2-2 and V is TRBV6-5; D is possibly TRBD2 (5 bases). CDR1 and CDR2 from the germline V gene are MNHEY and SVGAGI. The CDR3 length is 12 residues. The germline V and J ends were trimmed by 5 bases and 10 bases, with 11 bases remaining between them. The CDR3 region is CASSPGLVELFF. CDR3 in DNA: TGTGCCAGCAGTCCCGGACTGGTGGAGCTGTTTTTT.

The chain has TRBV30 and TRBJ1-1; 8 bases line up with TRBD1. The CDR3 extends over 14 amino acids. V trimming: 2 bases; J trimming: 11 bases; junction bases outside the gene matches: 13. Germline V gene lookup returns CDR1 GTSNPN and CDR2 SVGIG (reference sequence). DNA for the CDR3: TGTGCCTGGAGTCGCTACGGACAGGGAAATCGGGCTTTCTTT. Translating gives CAWSRYGQGNRAFF.

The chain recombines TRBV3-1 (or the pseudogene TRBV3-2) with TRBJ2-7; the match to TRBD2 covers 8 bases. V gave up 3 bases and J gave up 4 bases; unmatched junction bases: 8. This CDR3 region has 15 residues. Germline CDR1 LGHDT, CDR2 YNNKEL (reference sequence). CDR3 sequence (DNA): TGTGCCAGCAGCCATACAGCGGGAGCACTATACGAGCAGTACTTC. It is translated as CASSHTAGALYEQYF.

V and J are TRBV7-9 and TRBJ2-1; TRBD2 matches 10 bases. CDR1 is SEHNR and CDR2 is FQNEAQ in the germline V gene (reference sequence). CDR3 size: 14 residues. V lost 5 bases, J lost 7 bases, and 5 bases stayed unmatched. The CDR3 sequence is CASSPSGGSNEQFF. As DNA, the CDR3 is TGTGCCAGCAGCCCTAGCGGGGGTTCAAATGAGCAGTTCTTC. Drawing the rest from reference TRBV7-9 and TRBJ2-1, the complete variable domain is DTGVSQNPRHKITKRGQNVTFRCDPISEHNRLYWYRQTLGQGPEFLTYFQNEAQLEKSRLLSDRFSAERPKGSFSTLEIQRTEQGDSAMYLCASSPSGGSNEQFFGPGTRLTVL.

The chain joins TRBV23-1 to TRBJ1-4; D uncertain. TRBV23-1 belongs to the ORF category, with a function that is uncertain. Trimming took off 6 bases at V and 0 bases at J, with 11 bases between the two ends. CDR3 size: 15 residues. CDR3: CASSHDGTTNEKLFF. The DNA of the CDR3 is TGCGCCAGCAGCCATGACGGGACAACTAATGAAAAACTGTTTTTT.

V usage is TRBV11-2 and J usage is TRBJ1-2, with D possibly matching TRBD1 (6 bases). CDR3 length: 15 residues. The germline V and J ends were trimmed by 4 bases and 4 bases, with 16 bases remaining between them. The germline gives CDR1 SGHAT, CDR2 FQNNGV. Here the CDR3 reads CASSSNPRTVYGYTF. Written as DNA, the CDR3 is TGTGCCAGCAGCTCCAACCCCCGGACAGTCTATGGCTACACCTTC.

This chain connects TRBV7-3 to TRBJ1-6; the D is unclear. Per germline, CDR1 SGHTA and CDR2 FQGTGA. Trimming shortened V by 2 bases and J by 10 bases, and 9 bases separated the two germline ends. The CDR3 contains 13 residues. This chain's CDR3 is CASSLGAGSPLHF. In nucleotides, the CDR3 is TGTGCCAGCAGCTTAGGAGCGGGATCACCCCTCCACTTT.

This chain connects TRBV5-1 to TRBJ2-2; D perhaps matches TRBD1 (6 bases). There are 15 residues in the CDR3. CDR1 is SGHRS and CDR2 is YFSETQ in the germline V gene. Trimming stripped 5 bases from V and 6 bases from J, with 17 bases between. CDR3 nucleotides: TGCGCCAGCAGTGGATCCTCCGGGACATCCGGGGAGCTGTTTTTT. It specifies CASSGSSGTSGELFF.

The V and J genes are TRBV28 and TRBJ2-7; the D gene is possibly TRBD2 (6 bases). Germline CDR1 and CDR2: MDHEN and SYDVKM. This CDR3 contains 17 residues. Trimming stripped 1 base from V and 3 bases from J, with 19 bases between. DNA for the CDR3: TGTGCCAGCAGTTTATTCCGGGACTTCTACGCGAACTACGAGCAGTACTTC. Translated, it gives CASSLFRDFYANYEQYF.

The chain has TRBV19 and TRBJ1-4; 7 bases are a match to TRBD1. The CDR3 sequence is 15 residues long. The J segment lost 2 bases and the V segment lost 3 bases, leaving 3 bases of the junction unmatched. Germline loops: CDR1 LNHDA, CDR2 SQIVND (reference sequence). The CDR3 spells CASSITGATNEKLFF. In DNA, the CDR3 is TGTGCCAGTAGTATTACAGGGGCTACTAATGAAAAACTGTTTTTT.

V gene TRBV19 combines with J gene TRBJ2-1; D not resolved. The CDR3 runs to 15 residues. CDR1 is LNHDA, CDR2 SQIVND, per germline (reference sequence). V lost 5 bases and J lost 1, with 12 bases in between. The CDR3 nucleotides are TGTGCCAGTAGTGCACTACATTCATCCTACAATGAGCAGTTCTTC. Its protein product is CASSALHSSYNEQFF. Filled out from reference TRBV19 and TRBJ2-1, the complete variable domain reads DGGITQSPKYLFRKEGQNVTLSCEQNLNHDAMYWYRQDPGQGLRLIYYSQIVNDFQKGDIAEGYSVSREKKESFPLTVTSAQKNPTAFYLCASSALHSSYNEQFFGPGTRLTVL.

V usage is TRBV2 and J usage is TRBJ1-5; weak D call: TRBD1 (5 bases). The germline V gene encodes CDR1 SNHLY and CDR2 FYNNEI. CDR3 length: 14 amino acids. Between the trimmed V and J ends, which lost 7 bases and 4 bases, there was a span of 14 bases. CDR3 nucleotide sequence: TGTGCCAGCACTGTTGGGCAGGGAAATCAGCCCCAGCATTTT. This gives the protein CASTVGQGNQPQHF.

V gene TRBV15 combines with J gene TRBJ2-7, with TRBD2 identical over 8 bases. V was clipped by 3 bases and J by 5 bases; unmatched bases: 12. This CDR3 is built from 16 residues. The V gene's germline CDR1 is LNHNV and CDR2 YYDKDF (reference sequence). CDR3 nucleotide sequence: TGTGCCACCAGCAGTCCTATAGCGGGAAGGCGGGACGAGCAGTACTTC. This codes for CATSSPIAGRRDEQYF.

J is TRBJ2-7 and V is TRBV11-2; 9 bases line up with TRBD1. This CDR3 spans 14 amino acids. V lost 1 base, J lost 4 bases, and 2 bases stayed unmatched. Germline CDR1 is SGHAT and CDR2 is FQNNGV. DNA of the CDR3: TGTGCCAGCAGCTTAGGAGGACAGGGGTACGAGCAGTACTTC. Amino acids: CASSLGGQGYEQYF.

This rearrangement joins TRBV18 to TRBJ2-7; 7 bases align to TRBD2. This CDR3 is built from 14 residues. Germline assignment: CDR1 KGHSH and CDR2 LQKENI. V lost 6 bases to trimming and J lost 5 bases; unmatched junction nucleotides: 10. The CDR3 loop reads CASSPGEGPHEQYF. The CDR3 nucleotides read TGTGCCAGCTCCCCGGGGGAGGGTCCCCACGAGCAGTACTTC.

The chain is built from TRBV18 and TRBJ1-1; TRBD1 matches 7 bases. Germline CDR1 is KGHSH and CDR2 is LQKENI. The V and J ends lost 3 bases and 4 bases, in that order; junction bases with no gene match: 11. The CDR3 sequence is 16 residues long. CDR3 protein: CASSPLRQGTGTEAFF. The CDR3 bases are TGTGCCAGCTCACCCCTTCGACAGGGTACAGGCACTGAAGCTTTCTTT.

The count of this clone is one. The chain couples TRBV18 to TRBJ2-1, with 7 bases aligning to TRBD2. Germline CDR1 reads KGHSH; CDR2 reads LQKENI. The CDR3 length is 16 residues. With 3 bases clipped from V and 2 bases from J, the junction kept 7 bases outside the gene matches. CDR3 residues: CASSPDSGSTYNEQFF. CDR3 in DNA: TGTGCCAGCTCACCTGATAGCGGGTCCACCTACAATGAGCAGTTCTTC.

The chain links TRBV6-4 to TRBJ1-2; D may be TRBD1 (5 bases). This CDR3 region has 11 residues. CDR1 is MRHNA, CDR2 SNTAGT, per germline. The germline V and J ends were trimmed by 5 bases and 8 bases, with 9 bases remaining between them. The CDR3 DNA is TGTGCCAGCAGTAAGGGGCGAGGCTACACCTTC. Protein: CASSKGRGYTF.

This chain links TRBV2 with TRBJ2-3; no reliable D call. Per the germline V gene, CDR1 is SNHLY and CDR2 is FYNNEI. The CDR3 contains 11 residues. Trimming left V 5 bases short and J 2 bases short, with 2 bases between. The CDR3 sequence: CASSYTDTQYF. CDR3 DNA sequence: TGTGCCAGCAGTTACACAGATACGCAGTATTTT.

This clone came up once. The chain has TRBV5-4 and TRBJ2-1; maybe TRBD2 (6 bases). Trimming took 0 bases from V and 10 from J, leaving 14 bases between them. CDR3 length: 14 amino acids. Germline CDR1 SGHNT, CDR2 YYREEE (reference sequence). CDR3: CASSLGDPGGEQFF. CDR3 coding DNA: TGTGCCAGCAGCTTGGGCGACCCCGGAGGGGAGCAGTTCTTC.

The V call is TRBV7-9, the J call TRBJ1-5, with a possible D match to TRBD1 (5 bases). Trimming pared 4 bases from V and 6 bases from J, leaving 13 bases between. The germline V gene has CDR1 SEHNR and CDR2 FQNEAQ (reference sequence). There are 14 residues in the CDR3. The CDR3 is CASSSKGVGQPQHF. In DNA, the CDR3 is TGTGCCAGCAGCTCAAAAGGGGTAGGTCAGCCCCAGCATTTT.

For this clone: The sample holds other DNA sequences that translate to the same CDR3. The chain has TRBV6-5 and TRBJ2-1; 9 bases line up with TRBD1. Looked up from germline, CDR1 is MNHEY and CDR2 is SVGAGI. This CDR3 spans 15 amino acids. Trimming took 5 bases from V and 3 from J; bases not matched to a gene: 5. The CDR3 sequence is CASSPGTGNYNEQFF. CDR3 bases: TGTGCCAGCAGTCCCGGGACAGGGAACTACAATGAGCAGTTCTTC.